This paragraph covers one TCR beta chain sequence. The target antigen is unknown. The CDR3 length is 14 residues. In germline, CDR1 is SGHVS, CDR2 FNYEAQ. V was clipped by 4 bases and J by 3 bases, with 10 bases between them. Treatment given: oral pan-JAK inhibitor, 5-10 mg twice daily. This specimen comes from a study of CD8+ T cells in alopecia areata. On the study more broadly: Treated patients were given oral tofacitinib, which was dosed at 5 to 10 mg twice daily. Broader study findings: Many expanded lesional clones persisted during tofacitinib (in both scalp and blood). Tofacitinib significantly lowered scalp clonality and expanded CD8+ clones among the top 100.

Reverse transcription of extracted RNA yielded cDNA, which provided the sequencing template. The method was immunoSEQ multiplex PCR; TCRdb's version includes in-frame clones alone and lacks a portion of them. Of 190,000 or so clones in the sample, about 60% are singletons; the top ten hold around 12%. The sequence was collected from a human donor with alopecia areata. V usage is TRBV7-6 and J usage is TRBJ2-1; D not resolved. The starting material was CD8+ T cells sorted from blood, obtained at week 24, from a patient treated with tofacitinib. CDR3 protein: CASSSTLGYNEQFF. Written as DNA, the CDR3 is TGTGCCAGCAGCTCCACCCTAGGCTACAATGAGCAGTTCTTC.